A selection of T cell receptor beta chains follows, all from one sample in a study of T-cell memory formation after mild COVID-19. TCRdb reprocessed the 5' RACE reads via MiXCR and lists one record per CDR3 protein. The sample carries hundreds of thousands of distinct CDR3 sequences, roughly 17% recorded once. The sample was PBMCs or a T cell subset sorted from them (not recorded which). These receptors were collected from a man aged 18 to 30 who had mild COVID-19 (a few samples of this study predate the infection). Cell type and time point are not known. Both conserved end residues are part of each CDR3. The D gene is left open where the match is weak. Clone size is shown for a subset of rows, as once, few, many or a class of expanded clone.

TGTGCCAGCAGCTTAGCGATGGAGCGGGGGCAATATACGCAGTATTTT | CASSLAMERGQYTQYF | NA | TRBV7-9 | TRBD2 | TRBJ2-3
TGCAGTGCTAGAGGGACTAGCGGGGACAGCTCCTACAATGAGCAGTTCTTC | CSARGTSGDSSYNEQFF | few | TRBV20-1 | TRBD2 | TRBJ2-1
TGTGCCAGCAGCAGCGGGAATGAAAAACTGTTTTTT | CASSSGNEKLFF | few | TRBV9 | NA | TRBJ1-4
TGCGCCAGCAGCCAATCGAGGGCTAGCGGGACCTACAATGAGCAGTTCTTC | CASSQSRASGTYNEQFF | NA | TRBV4-3 | TRBD2 | TRBJ2-1
TGTGCCAGCAGCCAAGGGACAGGGGGTAGTGAGCAGTTCTTC | CASSQGTGGSEQFF | few | TRBV7-3 | TRBD1 | TRBJ2-1
TGTGCCAGCAGCTTAGGAGCGGGGGTACAGTCAGATACGCAGTATTTT | CASSLGAGVQSDTQYF | once | TRBV7-9 | TRBD2 | TRBJ2-3
TGTGCCAGCAGTTACACTTTCCTTCGGACAGGTAGCACCGGGGAGCTGTTTTTT | CASSYTFLRTGSTGELFF | many | TRBV7-2 | TRBD1 | TRBJ2-2
TGCGCCAGCAGTTCGTCGCGTGCTACACTGGGTGAAGCTTTCTTT | CASSSSRATLGEAFF | few | TRBV5-1 | NA | TRBJ1-1
TGCAGCGTTGAAGACAGGGGGAACTACAATGAGCAGTTCTTC | CSVEDRGNYNEQFF | NA | TRBV29-1 | TRBD1 | TRBJ2-1
TGTGCCAGCGCGAGGGGGCCGTTTGAAAAACTGTTTTTT | CASARGPFEKLFF | NA | TRBV6-5 | TRBD1 | TRBJ1-4
TGTGCCAGCAGCCAAGGACCGGGAGGTAATGAAAAACTGTTTTTT | CASSQGPGGNEKLFF | NA | TRBV4-2 | NA | TRBJ1-4
TGTGCCAGCAGTTCCCCGGGACTCGGCACAGATACGCAGTATTTT | CASSSPGLGTDTQYF | few | TRBV6-2/TRBV6-3 | NA | TRBJ2-3
TGCGCCAGCAGCCACCTCACCGGGGAGCTGTTTTTT | CASSHLTGELFF | many | TRBV4-3 | NA | TRBJ2-2
TGTGCCAGCAGCTCCATCTTGGGGGGAGGCAATCAGCCCCAGCATTTT | CASSSILGGGNQPQHF | NA | TRBV2 | NA | TRBJ1-5
TGCGCCAGCAGCCAAGATCCTCCACCCCGAAGTCAGCCCCAGCATTTT | CASSQDPPPRSQPQHF | once | TRBV4-3 | NA | TRBJ1-5
TGTGCCAGCAGCGTAGGGCGGCTAGCGGAGCTCAATGAGCAGTTCTTC | CASSVGRLAELNEQFF | NA | TRBV9 | TRBD2 | TRBJ2-1
TGTGCCAGCAGCTCCGACTGGGACAGCCTTACGGAGCAGTACTTC | CASSSDWDSLTEQYF | many | TRBV7-9 | TRBD1 | TRBJ2-7
TGCAGTGCTAGAGTAGCGGGGGGGAGAGATACGCAGTATTTT | CSARVAGGRDTQYF | NA | TRBV20-1 | TRBD2 | TRBJ2-3
TGCAGCGCATGGACCGACAACTATGGCTACACCTTC | CSAWTDNYGYTF | NA | TRBV29-1 | NA | TRBJ1-2
TGTGCCAGCAGCTTGCAGGTAGATACGCAGTATTTT | CASSLQVDTQYF | few | TRBV5-6 | NA | TRBJ2-3
TGTGCCAGCAGTTTAACAGATGGAAACACCATATATTTT | CASSLTDGNTIYF | NA | TRBV12-3/TRBV12-4 | NA | TRBJ1-3
TGTGCCAGCTCACCTCTCGCAGGGACGGGCTACAATGAGCAGTTCTTC | CASSPLAGTGYNEQFF | once | TRBV18 | NA | TRBJ2-1
TGTGCCAGCAGTTTAAGCCAGGGTGAGAGTGAGCAGTTCTTC | CASSLSQGESEQFF | NA | TRBV2 | NA | TRBJ2-1
TGTGCCAGCAGCTCAGGACAGGCGGGCGGGAATGAGCAGTTCTTC | CASSSGQAGGNEQFF | once | TRBV11-1 | TRBD1 | TRBJ2-1
TGCAGTGCTCAACCCCCCACACAAAATATCAATGAGCAGTTCTTC | CSAQPPTQNINEQFF | NA | TRBV20-1 | NA | TRBJ2-1
TGTGCCAGCAGCGAGAATAGACAGGCGATGAACATTCAGTACTTC | CASSENRQAMNIQYF | few | TRBV12-3/TRBV12-4 | NA | TRBJ2-4
TGTGCCAGCAGCTTAACGGCGGGGGGGCATAATGAGCAGTTCTTC | CASSLTAGGHNEQFF | NA | TRBV7-9 | TRBD2 | TRBJ2-1
TGTGCCAGCAGCCTCCGGAGAGCGGGGGGGACTAGCTCCTACAATGAGCAGTTCTTC | CASSLRRAGGTSSYNEQFF | NA | TRBV7-8 | TRBD2 | TRBJ2-1
TGCAGTGCTAGAGTTTCGGGGGGCTTCACAGATACGCAGTATTTT | CSARVSGGFTDTQYF | NA | TRBV20-1 | NA | TRBJ2-3
TGTGCCAGCAGCTCACCAGGGGGGGCAGCGACCCAGTACTTC | CASSSPGGAATQYF | NA | TRBV7-6 | NA | TRBJ2-5
TGCGCCAGCAGCCAAGAATTGGCAACTAATGGCTACACCTTC | CASSQELATNGYTF | few | TRBV4-1 | NA | TRBJ1-2
TGTGCCTGGAGTGTCCAGGGGGAGTATGGCTACACCTTC | CAWSVQGEYGYTF | NA | TRBV30 | TRBD1 | TRBJ1-2
TGCAGTGCTAGAAAACTCCTCCGGGGGAGGAAGGTTAATCAGCCCCAGCATTTT | CSARKLLRGRKVNQPQHF | many | TRBV20-1 | NA | TRBJ1-5
TGTGCCAGCAGCGCAAGGGACTACCGAAGCACAGATACGCAGTATTTT | CASSARDYRSTDTQYF | NA | TRBV9 | TRBD2 | TRBJ2-3
TGTGCCACCAGGTGGGCGGGGGCGTCCTACAATGAGCAGTTCTTC | CATRWAGASYNEQFF | few | TRBV6-2/TRBV6-3 | NA | TRBJ2-1
TGTGCCAACTCGCCCGGGGCAGGTCGAGATACGCAGTATTTT | CANSPGAGRDTQYF | few | TRBV7-2 | NA | TRBJ2-3
TGTGCCAGCAGCTTAGCGCGAGGGGGATTCACTGAAGCTTTCTTT | CASSLARGGFTEAFF | few | TRBV7-9 | NA | TRBJ1-1
TGTGCCACCAGTGATCCCGGGGACAGGGGGGGAGAGACCCAGTACTTC | CATSDPGDRGGETQYF | NA | TRBV24-1 | TRBD1 | TRBJ2-5
TGTGCCAGCAACACTCTAGGCTCTTACAATGAGCAGTTCTTC | CASNTLGSYNEQFF | few | TRBV7-9 | NA | TRBJ2-1
TGTGCCAGCAGCTTCGGGATGCAGGGCGGCTATGGCTACACCTTC | CASSFGMQGGYGYTF | NA | TRBV5-6 | NA | TRBJ1-2
TGTGCCAGCAGCGTAGACGGGAACACTGAAGCTTTCTTT | CASSVDGNTEAFF | few | TRBV9 | NA | TRBJ1-1
TGCGCCAGCAGCTTCAGGGGCGGCGGTCAGCCCCAGCATTTT | CASSFRGGGQPQHF | NA | TRBV5-1 | NA | TRBJ1-5